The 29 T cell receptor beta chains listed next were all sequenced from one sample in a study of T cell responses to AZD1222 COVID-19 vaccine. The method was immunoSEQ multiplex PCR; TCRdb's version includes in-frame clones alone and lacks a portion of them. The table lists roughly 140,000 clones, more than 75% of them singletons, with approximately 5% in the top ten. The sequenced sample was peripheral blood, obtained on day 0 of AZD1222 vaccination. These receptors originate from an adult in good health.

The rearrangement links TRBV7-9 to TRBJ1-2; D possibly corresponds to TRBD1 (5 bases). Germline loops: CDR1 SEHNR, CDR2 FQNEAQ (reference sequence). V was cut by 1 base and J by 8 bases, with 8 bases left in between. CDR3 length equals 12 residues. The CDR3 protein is CASSLGDVGYTF. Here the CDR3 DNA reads TGTGCCAGCAGCTTAGGGGACGTCGGCTACACCTTC.

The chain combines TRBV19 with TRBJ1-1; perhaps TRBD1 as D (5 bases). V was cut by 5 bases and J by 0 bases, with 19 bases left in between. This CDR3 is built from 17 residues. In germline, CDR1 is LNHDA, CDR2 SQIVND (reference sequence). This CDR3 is CASSFALGGTMNTEAFF. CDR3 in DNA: TGTGCCAGTAGTTTCGCTCTCGGGGGGACTATGAACACTGAAGCTTTCTTT.

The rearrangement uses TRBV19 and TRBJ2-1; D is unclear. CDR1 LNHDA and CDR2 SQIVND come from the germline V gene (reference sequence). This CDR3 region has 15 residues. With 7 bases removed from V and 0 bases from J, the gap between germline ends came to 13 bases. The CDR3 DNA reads TGTGCCAGTACCCCGGCACTACACTCCTACAATGAGCAGTTCTTC. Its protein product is CASTPALHSYNEQFF. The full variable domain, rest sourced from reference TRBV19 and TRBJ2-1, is DGGITQSPKYLFRKEGQNVTLSCEQNLNHDAMYWYRQDPGQGLRLIYYSQIVNDFQKGDIAEGYSVSREKKESFPLTVTSAQKNPTAFYLCASTPALHSYNEQFFGPGTRLTVL.

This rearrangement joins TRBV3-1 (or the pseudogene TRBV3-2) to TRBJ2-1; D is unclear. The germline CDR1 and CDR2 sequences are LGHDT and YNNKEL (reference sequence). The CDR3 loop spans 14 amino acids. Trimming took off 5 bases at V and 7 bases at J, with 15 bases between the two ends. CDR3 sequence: CASSTRLVANEQFF. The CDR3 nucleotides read TGTGCCAGCAGCACCCGGCTCGTAGCAAATGAGCAGTTCTTC.

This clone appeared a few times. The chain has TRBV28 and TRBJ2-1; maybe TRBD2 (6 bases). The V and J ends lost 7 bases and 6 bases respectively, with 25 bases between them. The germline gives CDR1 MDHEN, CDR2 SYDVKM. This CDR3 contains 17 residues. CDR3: CASISLKELGGSNEQFF. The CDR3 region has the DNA TGTGCCAGCATTAGTCTAAAGGAATTGGGGGGATCCAATGAGCAGTTCTTC. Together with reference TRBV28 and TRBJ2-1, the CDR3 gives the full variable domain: DVKVTQSSRYLVKRTGEKVFLECVQDMDHENMFWYRQDPGLGLRLIYFSYDVKMKEKGDIPEGYSVSREKKERFSLILESASTNQTSMYLCASISLKELGGSNEQFFGPGTRLTVL.

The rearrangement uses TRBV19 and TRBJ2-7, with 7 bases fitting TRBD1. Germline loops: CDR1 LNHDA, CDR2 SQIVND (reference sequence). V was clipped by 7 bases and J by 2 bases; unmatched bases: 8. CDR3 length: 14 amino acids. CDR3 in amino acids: CASTRDSRAYEQYF. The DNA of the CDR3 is TGTGCCAGTACTCGGGACAGCAGAGCCTACGAGCAGTACTTC.

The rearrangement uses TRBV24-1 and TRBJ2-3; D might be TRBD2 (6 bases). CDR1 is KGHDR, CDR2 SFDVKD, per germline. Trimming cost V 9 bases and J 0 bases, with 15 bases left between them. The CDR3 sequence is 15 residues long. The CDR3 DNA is TGTGCCACCTCCCTCGGAGGGATTAGCACAGATACGCAGTATTTT. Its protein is CATSLGGISTDTQYF.

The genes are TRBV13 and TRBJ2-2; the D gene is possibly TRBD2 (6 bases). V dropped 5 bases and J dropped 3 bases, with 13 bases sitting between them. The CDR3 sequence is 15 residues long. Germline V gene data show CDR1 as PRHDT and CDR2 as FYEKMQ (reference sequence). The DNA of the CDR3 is TGTGCCAGCAGCATACTAGCCTCCTACACCGGGGAGCTGTTTTTT. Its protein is CASSILASYTGELFF. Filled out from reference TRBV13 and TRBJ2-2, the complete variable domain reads AAGVIQSPRHLIKEKRETATLKCYPIPRHDTVYWYQQGPGQDPQFLISFYEKMQSDKGSIPDRFSAQQFSDYHSELNMSSLELGDSALYFCASSILASYTGELFFGEGSRLTVL.

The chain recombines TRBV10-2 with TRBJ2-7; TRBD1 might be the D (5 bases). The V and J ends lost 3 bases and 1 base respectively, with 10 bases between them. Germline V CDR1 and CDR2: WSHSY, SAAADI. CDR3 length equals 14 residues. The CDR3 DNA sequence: TGCGCCAGCAGTGACAGGGTCCCTTCCTACGAGCAGTACTTC. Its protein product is CASSDRVPSYEQYF.

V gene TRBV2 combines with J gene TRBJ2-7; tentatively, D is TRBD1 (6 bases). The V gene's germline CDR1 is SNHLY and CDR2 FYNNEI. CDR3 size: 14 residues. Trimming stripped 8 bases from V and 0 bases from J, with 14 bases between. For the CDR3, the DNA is TGTGCCAGCGGTAACTGGGGGCACTCCTACGAGCAGTACTTC. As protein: CASGNWGHSYEQYF.

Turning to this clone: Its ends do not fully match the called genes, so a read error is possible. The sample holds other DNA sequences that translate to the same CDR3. The CDR3 nucleotides are TGTGCCCGCAGCCACGGCCTCGCGGGGGGGGACGCCGGCGAGCAGTACTTC. Encoded protein: CARSHGLAGGDAGEQYF. The chain has TRBV3-1 (or the pseudogene TRBV3-2) and TRBJ2-7; 9 nucleotides align to TRBD2. There are 17 residues in the CDR3. Looked up from germline, CDR1 is LGHDT and CDR2 is YNNKEL (reference sequence).

In DNA, the CDR3 is TGTGCCAGCAGTTTTACGGAGTACAGGGGGCAACGGTATGGCTACACCTTC. It yields the protein CASSFTEYRGQRYGYTF. The chain joins TRBV28 to TRBJ1-2; 9 bases fit TRBD1. CDR1 is MDHEN, CDR2 SYDVKM, per germline. V lost 3 bases to trimming and J lost 5 bases; unmatched junction nucleotides: 13. The CDR3 consists of 17 residues.

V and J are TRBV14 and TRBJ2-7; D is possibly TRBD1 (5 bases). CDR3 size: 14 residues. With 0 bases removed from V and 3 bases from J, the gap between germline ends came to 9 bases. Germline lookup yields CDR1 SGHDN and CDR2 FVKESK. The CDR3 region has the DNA TGTGCCAGCAGCCAAGAAGGGGATTACTACGAGCAGTACTTC. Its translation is CASSQEGDYYEQYF.

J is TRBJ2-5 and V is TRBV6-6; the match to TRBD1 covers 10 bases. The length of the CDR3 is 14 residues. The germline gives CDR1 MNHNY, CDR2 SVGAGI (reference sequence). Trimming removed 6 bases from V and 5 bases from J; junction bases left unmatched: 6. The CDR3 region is CASRSTGGGETQYF. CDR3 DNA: TGTGCCAGCAGATCGACAGGGGGCGGGGAGACCCAGTACTTC.

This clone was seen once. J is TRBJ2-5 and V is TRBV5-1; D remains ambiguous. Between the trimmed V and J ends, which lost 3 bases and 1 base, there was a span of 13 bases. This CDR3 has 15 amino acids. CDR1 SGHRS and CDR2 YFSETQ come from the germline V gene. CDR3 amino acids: CASSSIQGSQETQYF. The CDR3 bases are TGCGCCAGCAGCTCGATACAAGGTTCCCAAGAGACCCAGTACTTC. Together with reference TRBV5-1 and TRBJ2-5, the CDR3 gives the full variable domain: KAGVTQTPRYLIKTRGQQVTLSCSPISGHRSVSWYQQTPGQGLQFLFEYFSETQRNKGNFPGRFSGRQFSNSRSEMNVSTLELGDSALYLCASSSIQGSQETQYFGPGTRLLVL.

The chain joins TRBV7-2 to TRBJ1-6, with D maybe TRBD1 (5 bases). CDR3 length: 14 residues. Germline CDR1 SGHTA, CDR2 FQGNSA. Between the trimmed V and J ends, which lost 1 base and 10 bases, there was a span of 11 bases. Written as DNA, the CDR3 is TGTGCCAGCAGCTTAGAAGGGGTTCGCTCACCCCTCCACTTT. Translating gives CASSLEGVRSPLHF.

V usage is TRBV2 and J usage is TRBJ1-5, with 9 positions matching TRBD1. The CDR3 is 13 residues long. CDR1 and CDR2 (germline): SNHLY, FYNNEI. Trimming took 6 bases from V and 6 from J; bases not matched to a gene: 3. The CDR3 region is CASRGQGIQPQHF. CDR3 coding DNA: TGTGCCAGCAGGGGACAGGGCATTCAGCCCCAGCATTTT.

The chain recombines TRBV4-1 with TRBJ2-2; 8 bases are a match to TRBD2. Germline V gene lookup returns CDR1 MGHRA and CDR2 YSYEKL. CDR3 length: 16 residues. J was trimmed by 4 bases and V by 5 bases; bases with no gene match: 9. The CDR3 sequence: CASSGGSGAITGELFF. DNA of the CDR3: TGCGCCAGCAGCGGGGGTAGCGGGGCTATCACCGGGGAGCTGTTTTTT.

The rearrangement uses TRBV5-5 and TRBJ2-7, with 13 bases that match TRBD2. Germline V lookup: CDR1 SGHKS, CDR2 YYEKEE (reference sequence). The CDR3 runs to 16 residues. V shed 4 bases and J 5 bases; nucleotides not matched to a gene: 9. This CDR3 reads CASSPRTSGSFHEQYF. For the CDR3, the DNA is TGTGCCAGCAGCCCCCGGACTAGCGGGAGTTTCCACGAGCAGTACTTC. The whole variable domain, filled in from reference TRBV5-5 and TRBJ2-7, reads DAGVTQSPTHLIKTRGQQVTLRCSPISGHKSVSWYQQVLGQGPQFIFQYYEKEERGRGNFPDRFSARQFPNYSSELNVNALLLGDSALYLCASSPRTSGSFHEQYFGPGTRLTVT.

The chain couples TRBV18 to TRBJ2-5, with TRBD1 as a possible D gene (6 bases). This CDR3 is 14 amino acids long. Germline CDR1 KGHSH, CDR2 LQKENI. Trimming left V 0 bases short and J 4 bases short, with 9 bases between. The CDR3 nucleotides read TGTGCCAGCTCACCACCTAACAGGGCAGAGACCCAGTACTTC. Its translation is CASSPPNRAETQYF.

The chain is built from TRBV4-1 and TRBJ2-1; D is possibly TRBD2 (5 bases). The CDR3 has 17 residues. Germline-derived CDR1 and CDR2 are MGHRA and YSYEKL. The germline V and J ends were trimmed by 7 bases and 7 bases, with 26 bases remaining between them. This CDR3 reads CASTPFTDSGRRNEQFF. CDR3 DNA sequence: TGCGCCAGCACGCCTTTTACTGACTCCGGAAGGAGGAATGAGCAGTTCTTC.

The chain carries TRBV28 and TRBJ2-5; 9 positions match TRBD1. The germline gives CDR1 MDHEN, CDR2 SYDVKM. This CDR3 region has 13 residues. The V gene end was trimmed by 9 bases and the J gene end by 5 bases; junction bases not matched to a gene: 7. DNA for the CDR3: TGTGCCAGTCGGACAGGGGCGACGGAGACCCAGTACTTC. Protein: CASRTGATETQYF.

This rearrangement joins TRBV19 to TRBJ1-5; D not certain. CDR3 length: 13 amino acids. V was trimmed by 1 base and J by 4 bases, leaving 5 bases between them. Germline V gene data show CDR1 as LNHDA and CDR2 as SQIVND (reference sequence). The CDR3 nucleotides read TGTGCCAGTAGTATAGCCCCGAATCAGCCCCAGCATTTT. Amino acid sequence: CASSIAPNQPQHF.

In DNA, the CDR3 is TGTGCCAGCGCCCTACCGGGACAGGGGGCTATCACTGAAGCTTTCTTT. Its translation is CASALPGQGAITEAFF. J is TRBJ1-1 and V is TRBV7-2; 12 bases fit TRBD1. J gave up 4 bases and V 8 bases, and 11 bases lay outside the gene matches. Looked up from germline, CDR1 is SGHTA and CDR2 is FQGNSA. The CDR3 consists of 16 residues.

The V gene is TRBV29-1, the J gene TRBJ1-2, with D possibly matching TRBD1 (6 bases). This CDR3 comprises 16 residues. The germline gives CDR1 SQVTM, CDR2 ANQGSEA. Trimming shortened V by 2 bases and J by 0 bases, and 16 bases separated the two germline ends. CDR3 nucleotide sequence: TGCAGCGTTGAACAGGGGCTAGTATGGTCTAACTATGGCTACACCTTC. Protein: CSVEQGLVWSNYGYTF.

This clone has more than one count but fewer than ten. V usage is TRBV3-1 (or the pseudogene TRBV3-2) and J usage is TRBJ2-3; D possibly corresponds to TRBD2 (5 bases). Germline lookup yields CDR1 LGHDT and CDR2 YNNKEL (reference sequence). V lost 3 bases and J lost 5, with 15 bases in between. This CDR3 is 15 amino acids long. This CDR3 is CASSQRWERVDTQYF. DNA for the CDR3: TGTGCCAGCAGCCAGAGGTGGGAGAGGGTAGATACGCAGTATTTT.

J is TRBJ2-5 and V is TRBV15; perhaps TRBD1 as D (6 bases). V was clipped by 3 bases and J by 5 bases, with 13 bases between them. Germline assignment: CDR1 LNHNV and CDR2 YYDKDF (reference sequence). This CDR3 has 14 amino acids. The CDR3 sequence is CATSRQGLRETQYF. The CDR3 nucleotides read TGTGCCACCAGCAGGCAGGGGCTGAGGGAGACCCAGTACTTC.

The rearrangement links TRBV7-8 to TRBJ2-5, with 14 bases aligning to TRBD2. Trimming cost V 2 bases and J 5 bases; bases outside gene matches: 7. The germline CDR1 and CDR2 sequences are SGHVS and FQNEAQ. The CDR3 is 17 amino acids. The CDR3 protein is CASSLWARTSGRETQYF. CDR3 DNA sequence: TGTGCCAGCAGCTTATGGGCTCGGACTAGCGGGAGGGAGACCCAGTACTTC.

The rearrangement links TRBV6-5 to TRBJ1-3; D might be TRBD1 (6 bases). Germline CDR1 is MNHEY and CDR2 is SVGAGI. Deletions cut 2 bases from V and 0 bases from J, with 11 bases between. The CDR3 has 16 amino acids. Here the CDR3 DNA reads TGTGCCAGCAGTTACGACAGGAGCAGCTCTGGAAACACCATATATTTT. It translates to CASSYDRSSSGNTIYF.